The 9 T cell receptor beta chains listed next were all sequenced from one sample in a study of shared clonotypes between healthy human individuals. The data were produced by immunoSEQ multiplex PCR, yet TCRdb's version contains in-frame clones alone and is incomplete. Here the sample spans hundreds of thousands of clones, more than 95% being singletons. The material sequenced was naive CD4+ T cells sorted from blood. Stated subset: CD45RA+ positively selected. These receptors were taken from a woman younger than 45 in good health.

This CDR3 reads CASSQDPGADYGYTF. The DNA of the CDR3 is TGTGCCAGCAGCCAAGATCCGGGGGCGGACTATGGCTACACCTTC. The chain combines TRBV14 with TRBJ1-2, with a tentative D call TRBD1 (6 bases). The V and J ends lost 0 bases and 3 bases respectively, with 11 bases between them. Germline V CDR1 and CDR2: SGHDN, FVKESK. This CDR3 spans 15 amino acids. Filled out from reference TRBV14 and TRBJ1-2, the complete variable domain reads EAGVTQFPSHSVIEKGQTVTLRCDPISGHDNLYWYRRVMGKEIKFLLHFVKESKQDESGMPNNRFLAERTGGTYSTLKVQPAELEDSGVYFCASSQDPGADYGYTFGSGTRLTVV.

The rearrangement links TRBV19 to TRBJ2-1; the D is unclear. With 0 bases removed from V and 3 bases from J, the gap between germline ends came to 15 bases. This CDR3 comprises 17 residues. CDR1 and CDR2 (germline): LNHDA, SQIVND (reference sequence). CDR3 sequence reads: CASSIDPRTGLYNEQFF. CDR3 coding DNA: TGTGCCAGTAGTATAGATCCTAGGACGGGCCTCTACAATGAGCAGTTCTTC.

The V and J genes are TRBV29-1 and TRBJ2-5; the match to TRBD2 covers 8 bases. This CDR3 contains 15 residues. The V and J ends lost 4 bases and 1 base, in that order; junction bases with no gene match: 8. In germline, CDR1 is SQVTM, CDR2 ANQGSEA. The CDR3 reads CSVVGGEKVQETQYF. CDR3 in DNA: TGCAGCGTTGTCGGGGGGGAGAAGGTCCAAGAGACCCAGTACTTC.

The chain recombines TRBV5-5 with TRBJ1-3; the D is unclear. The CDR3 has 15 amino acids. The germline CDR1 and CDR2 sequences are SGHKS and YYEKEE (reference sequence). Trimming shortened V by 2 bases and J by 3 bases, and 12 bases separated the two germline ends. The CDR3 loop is CASSLVGLGGNTIYF. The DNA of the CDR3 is TGTGCCAGCAGCTTAGTAGGGCTTGGTGGAAACACCATATATTTT.

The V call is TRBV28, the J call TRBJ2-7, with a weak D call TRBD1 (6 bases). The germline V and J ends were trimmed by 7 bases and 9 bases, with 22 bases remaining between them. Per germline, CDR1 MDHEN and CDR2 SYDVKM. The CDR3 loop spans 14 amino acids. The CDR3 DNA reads TGTGCCAGCACCGACGGCTTCCGGGGACACCTGCAGTACTTC. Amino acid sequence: CASTDGFRGHLQYF.

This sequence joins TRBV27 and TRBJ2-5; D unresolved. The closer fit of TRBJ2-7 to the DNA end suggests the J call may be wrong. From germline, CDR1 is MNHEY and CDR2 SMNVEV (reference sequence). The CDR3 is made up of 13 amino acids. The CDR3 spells CASSFSRSYEQYF. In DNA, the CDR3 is TGTGCCAGCAGTTTTAGCAGATCTTACGAGCAGTACTTC.

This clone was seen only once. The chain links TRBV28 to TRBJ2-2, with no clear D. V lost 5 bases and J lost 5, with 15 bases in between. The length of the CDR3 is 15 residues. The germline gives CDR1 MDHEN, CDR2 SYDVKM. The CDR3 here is CASSPPGTLTGELFF. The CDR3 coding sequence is TGTGCCAGCAGTCCCCCGGGTACCCTGACCGGGGAGCTGTTTTTT.

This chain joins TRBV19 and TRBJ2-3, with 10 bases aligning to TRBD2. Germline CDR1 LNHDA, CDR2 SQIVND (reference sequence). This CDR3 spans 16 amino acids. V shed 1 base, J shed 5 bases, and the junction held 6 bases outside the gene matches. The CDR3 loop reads CASSIALAGVEDTQYF. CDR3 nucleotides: TGTGCCAGTAGTATAGCTCTAGCGGGAGTTGAAGATACGCAGTATTTT.

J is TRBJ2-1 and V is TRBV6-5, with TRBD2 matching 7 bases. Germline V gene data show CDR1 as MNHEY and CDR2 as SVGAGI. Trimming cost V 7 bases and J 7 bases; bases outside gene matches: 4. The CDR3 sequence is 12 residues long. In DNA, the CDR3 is TGTGCCAGCAAGTCTAGCGGTAATGAGCAGTTCTTC. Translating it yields CASKSSGNEQFF.